One sample yielded the 4 T cell receptor beta chains listed below, sequenced in a study of blood T cell repertoires in COVID-19. The method was immunoSEQ multiplex PCR; TCRdb's version includes in-frame clones alone and lacks a portion of them. The sample comprises more than 250,000 clones, about 85% of which are singletons, and approximately 5% rests with the top ten. The sample consisted of PBMCs or T cells enriched from blood (not recorded which). The receptors shown here come from a woman aged 25 to 39 who had recovered from COVID-19.

V gene TRBV30 combines with J gene TRBJ1-2, with TRBD1 identical over 7 bases. Germline CDR1 is GTSNPN and CDR2 is SVGIG (reference sequence). The CDR3 spans 13 residues. V lost 4 bases to trimming and J lost 8 bases; unmatched junction nucleotides: 10. CDR3 bases: TGTGCCTGGAACTTACAGGGGACGGGAGGCTACACCTTC. As protein: CAWNLQGTGGYTF.

The V call is TRBV25-1, the J call TRBJ2-3, with D possibly TRBD2 on 6 matching bases. The V end lost 5 bases, the J end lost 2 bases, and 11 bases lay between the germline ends. The CDR3 covers 14 residues. Germline V lookup: CDR1 MGHDK, CDR2 SYGVNS. CDR3 DNA: TGTGCCAGCAGTCCCCGGGGGTTCACAGATACGCAGTATTTT. Protein product: CASSPRGFTDTQYF.

Points on this clone: Different DNA sequences within this sample yield the same CDR3. The chain links TRBV27 to TRBJ1-3; 7 nucleotides agree with TRBD1. Germline V lookup: CDR1 MNHEY, CDR2 SMNVEV (reference sequence). The V segment lost 5 bases and the J segment 0 bases; nucleotides outside the gene matches: 4. The CDR3 totals 15 residues. The CDR3 DNA follows: TGTGCCAGCAGTCTCTCAGGGGGCTCTGGAAACACCATATATTTT. Residues: CASSLSGGSGNTIYF.

In this sample, this clone turned up once. This chain uses TRBV19 with TRBJ1-4; tentatively, D is TRBD1 (5 bases). The V gene lost 7 bases and the J gene lost 6 bases, with 18 bases spanning the gap. The CDR3 is 15 residues long. Germline V gives CDR1 LNHDA, CDR2 SQIVND (reference sequence). Written as DNA, the CDR3 is TGTGCCAGTAAAAGGGGCGGGAGAGAAGATGAAAAACTGTTTTTT. This gives the protein CASKRGGREDEKLFF. The full variable domain, its missing parts supplied by reference TRBV19 and TRBJ1-4, is DGGITQSPKYLFRKEGQNVTLSCEQNLNHDAMYWYRQDPGQGLRLIYYSQIVNDFQKGDIAEGYSVSREKKESFPLTVTSAQKNPTAFYLCASKRGGREDEKLFFGSGTQLSVL.